This T cell receptor (beta chain) was captured in a study of blood T cell repertoires in COVID-19. Whole-study context: Samples representing acute and convalescent COVID-19 were sourced from the United States, Italy and Spain.

CDR3 length: 15 residues. Trimming cost V 5 bases and J 1 base, with 12 bases left between them. Germline V gene sequence: CDR1 GTSNPN, CDR2 SVGIG (reference sequence). Authors' processing steps: Estimated nucleated cell counts came from reference gene primer amplification. Profiling relied on immunoSEQ multiplex PCR, and the TCRdb table lists in-frame clones only, not all of them. The D gene and trimming were derived from the DNA, and the V and J assignments and clone size from that table. The table shows about 250,000 clones, with approximately 84% occurring only once. Donors in Cohort 3 counted as recovered after two negative PCRs, clearance, or symptom resolution.

Material: PBMCs or T cells enriched from blood (not recorded which). The TCR was taken from a man between 18 and 35 years old who had recovered from COVID-19. The V call is TRBV30, the J call TRBJ2-6; a weak D match, TRBD2 (5 bases). This CDR3 reads CAWGRWSSGANVLTF. The CDR3 DNA follows: TGTGCCTGGGGGAGATGGAGTTCTGGGGCCAACGTCCTGACTTTC. Full variable domain (missing parts from reference TRBV30 and TRBJ2-6): SQTIHQWPATLVQPVGSPLSLECTVEGTSNPNLYWYRQAAGRGLQLLFYSVGIGQISSEVPQNLSASRPQDRQFILSSKKLLLSDSGFYLCAWGRWSSGANVLTFGAGSRLTVL.